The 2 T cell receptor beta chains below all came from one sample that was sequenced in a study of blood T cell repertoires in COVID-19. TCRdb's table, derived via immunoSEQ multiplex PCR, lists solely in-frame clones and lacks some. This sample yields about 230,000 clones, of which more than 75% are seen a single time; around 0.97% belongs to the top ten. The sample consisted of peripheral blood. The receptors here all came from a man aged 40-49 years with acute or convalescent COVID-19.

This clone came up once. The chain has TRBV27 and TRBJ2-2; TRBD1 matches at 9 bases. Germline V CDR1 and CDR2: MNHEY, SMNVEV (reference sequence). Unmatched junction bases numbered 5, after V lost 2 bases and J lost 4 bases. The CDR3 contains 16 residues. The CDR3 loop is CASSLVSTGGTGELFF. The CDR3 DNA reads TGTGCCAGCAGTTTAGTCTCGACAGGGGGCACCGGGGAGCTGTTTTTT.

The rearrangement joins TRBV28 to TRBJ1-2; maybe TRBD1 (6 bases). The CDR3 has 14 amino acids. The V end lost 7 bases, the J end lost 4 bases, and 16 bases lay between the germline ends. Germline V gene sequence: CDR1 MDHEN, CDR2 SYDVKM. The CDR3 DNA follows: TGTGCCAGCAATCAAGGGGGACCGAGCTATGGCTACACCTTC. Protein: CASNQGGPSYGYTF.